This T cell receptor beta chain was sequenced during a study of cytomegalovirus exposure and HLA in healthy donors. Overall study results and limits: Prior analysis indicated that the majority of TCR beta V segments exhibited productivity approximately 87% or approximately 30% of the time.

Remarks on this clone: Its antigen remains unidentified.

This CDR3 comprises 13 residues. Germline V gives CDR1 MNHNS, CDR2 SASEGT. Trimming left V 6 bases short and J 3 bases short, with 9 bases between. The PCR made use of 60 Vbeta and 13 Jbeta primers. This table comes from immunoSEQ multiplex PCR, and its TCRdb copy is limited to in-frame clones, with some not included. The table includes a few hundred thousand clones, 60% to 85% detected once. The sequencing input was PBMCs. The chain joins TRBV6-1 to TRBJ1-3; D is uncertain. The sequence was collected from a middle-aged man in good health and CMV-seronegative. Here the CDR3 DNA reads TGTGCCAGCAGACCGGGAGGTGGAAACACCATATATTTT. It is translated as CASRPGGGNTIYF.